Presented here are 8 T cell receptor beta chains from one specimen sequenced in a study of T cell changes during pregnancy in multiple sclerosis (dated by TCRdb to about 2019). Library construction relied on the immunoSEQ multiplex PCR assay. Entries here come from immuneACCESS through TCRdb and include only in-frame sequences with V and J called. Some clones fail to appear in such tables; in the studies checked, an unresolved V gene covers under half of the shortfall, and the cause of the remainder is unknown. This sample gives around 43,000 clones in total; about 94% of them show up just once. The ten largest account for roughly 3.9% of the sample. The input for sequencing was CD8+ T cells from peripheral blood mononuclear cells, taken after pregnancy. Receptors originate from a female donor with multiple sclerosis, enrolled in a pregnancy study.

The chain uses TRBV19 and TRBJ2-3; D unclear. Looked up from germline, CDR1 is LNHDA and CDR2 is SQIVND (reference sequence). This CDR3 spans 17 amino acids. Trimming took off 6 bases at V and 0 bases at J, with 19 bases between the two ends. The DNA for the CDR3 is TGTGCCAGTAGCCAAAGAAATGGTGGCTTTAGCACAGATACGCAGTATTTT. Translated: CASSQRNGGFSTDTQYF.

This clone was recorded only once. The V gene is TRBV7-6, the J gene TRBJ2-2; D is perhaps TRBD2 (6 bases). Trimming pared 8 bases from V and 5 bases from J, leaving 12 bases between. Germline loops: CDR1 SGHVS, CDR2 FNYEAQ. The CDR3 covers 13 residues. The CDR3 DNA sequence: TGTGCCAGCGTCGGTGGGGGGACCGGGGAGCTGTTTTTT. Its protein is CASVGGGTGELFF.

The chain employs TRBV5-1 and TRBJ2-7; D is perhaps TRBD1 (6 bases). There are 14 residues in the CDR3. Trimming pared 3 bases from V and 3 bases from J, leaving 13 bases between. Per germline, CDR1 SGHRS and CDR2 YFSETQ. The DNA of the CDR3 is TGCGCCAGCAGCTATCCAGGGGCAGACTACGAGCAGTACTTC. Amino acid sequence: CASSYPGADYEQYF. Using reference TRBV5-1 and TRBJ2-7 for the parts outside the CDR3, the full variable domain is KAGVTQTPRYLIKTRGQQVTLSCSPISGHRSVSWYQQTPGQGLQFLFEYFSETQRNKGNFPGRFSGRQFSNSRSEMNVSTLELGDSALYLCASSYPGADYEQYFGPGTRLTVT.

This rearrangement joins TRBV7-9 to TRBJ1-5; no clear D gene. The CDR3 has 12 residues. Germline CDR1 and CDR2: SEHNR and FQNEAQ (reference sequence). V was trimmed by 5 bases and J by 5 bases, leaving 7 bases between them. The chain's CDR3 is CASSSSYQPQHF. CDR3 in DNA: TGTGCCAGCAGCAGCTCTTATCAGCCCCAGCATTTT.

The chain couples TRBV28 to TRBJ1-2, with a possible D match to TRBD1 (5 bases). The V and J ends lost 4 bases and 2 bases respectively, with 8 bases between them. Germline CDR1 MDHEN, CDR2 SYDVKM. The CDR3 totals 13 residues. The CDR3 sequence: CASSSRQNYGYTF. The CDR3 bases are TGTGCCAGCAGTTCTCGACAGAACTATGGCTACACCTTC.

This rearrangement joins TRBV5-1 to TRBJ2-3, with TRBD2 identical over 15 bases. Germline V gives CDR1 SGHRS, CDR2 YFSETQ. The V segment lost 5 bases and the J segment 0 bases; nucleotides outside the gene matches: 4. This CDR3 is 17 amino acids long. The CDR3 loop reads CASRGLAGGTSTDTQYF. CDR3 DNA: TGCGCCAGCAGAGGACTAGCGGGGGGGACTAGCACAGATACGCAGTATTTT.

The CDR3 protein is CASSLDRGDEKLFF. The CDR3 DNA is TGTGCCAGCAGTTTGGACAGGGGGGATGAAAAACTGTTTTTT. The chain combines TRBV28 with TRBJ1-4; 10 bases align to TRBD1. Germline CDR1 MDHEN, CDR2 SYDVKM. The length of the CDR3 is 14 residues. V shed 3 bases, J shed 6 bases, and the junction held 1 base outside the gene matches.

The genes are TRBV4-1 and TRBJ2-1, with D possibly being TRBD2 (7 bases). This CDR3 contains 12 residues. Trimming cost V 9 bases and J 7 bases, with 13 bases left between them. Germline V CDR1 and CDR2: MGHRA, YSYEKL. CDR3 sequence reads: CASAGAENEQFF. Here the CDR3 DNA reads TGCGCCAGTGCGGGGGCAGAGAATGAGCAGTTCTTC.